A selection of T cell receptor beta chains follows, all from one sample in a study of OX40 agonist ivuxolimab in advanced cancers. TCRdb's table, derived via immunoSEQ multiplex PCR, lists solely in-frame clones and lacks some. The sample has over 50,000 clones, around four fifths seen once. The input for sequencing was CD4+ or CD8+ T cells sorted from blood, taken in a trial of the OX40 agonist ivuxolimab. These receptor sequences come from an adult with an advanced solid tumor such as melanoma, head and neck, liver or kidney cancer. Each CDR3 is given with its conserved first and last residue. Each record gives: D gene, J gene, clone size, CDR3 length, V gene, CDR3 protein, CDR3 DNA. The D gene is left open where the match is weak. Expanded clones are given a class, and other clones once, few, many or no size at all.

>NA|TRBJ2-1|once|14|TRBV6-6
CASRPTGEGNEQFF
TGTGCCAGCAGACCGACAGGGGAGGGGAATGAGCAGTTCTTC
>NA|TRBJ2-2|NA|16|TRBV7-6
CASSLQALFSPRELFF
TGTGCCAGCAGCTTACAGGCCCTTTTTTCACCTCGGGAGCTGTTTTTT
>TRBD1|TRBJ1-5|many|13|TRBV6-6
CATLGQGNQPQHF
TGTGCCACCTTAGGACAGGGGAATCAGCCCCAGCATTTT
>NA|TRBJ1-1|few|12|TRBV29-1
CSVLDRNTEAFF
TGCAGCGTTCTGGACAGGAACACTGAAGCTTTCTTT
>TRBD2|TRBJ2-4|NA|15|TRBV18
CASSIVGGGRNIQYF
TGTGCCAGCTCGATAGTGGGCGGGGGAAGAAACATTCAGTACTTC
>NA|TRBJ1-4|NA|15|TRBV7-2
CASSLRSALEEKLFF
TGTGCCAGCAGCTTAAGGTCGGCCCTTGAGGAAAAACTGTTTTTT
>NA|TRBJ2-5|NA|15|TRBV6-1
CASSGWGSGQETQYF
TGTGCCAGCAGCGGGTGGGGTAGCGGCCAAGAGACCCAGTACTTC
>TRBD1|TRBJ1-1|few|14|TRBV29-1
CSVRLQGLNTEAFF
TGCAGCGTTCGCCTACAGGGGCTGAACACTGAAGCTTTCTTT
>NA|TRBJ1-5|NA|14|TRBV18
CASSPPISNQPQHF
TGTGCCAGCTCACCGCCCATTAGCAATCAGCCCCAGCATTTT
>TRBD2|TRBJ2-1|NA|16|TRBV30
CAWSKGLAGGNDEQFF
TGTGCCTGGAGTAAGGGACTAGCGGGGGGGAACGATGAGCAGTTCTTC
>TRBD1|TRBJ1-5|NA|14|TRBV9
CASSTQGGNQPQHF
TGTGCCAGCAGCACACAGGGGGGAAATCAGCCCCAGCATTTT
>NA|TRBJ1-1|NA|15|TRBV5-1
CASSLFAQMNTEAFF
TGCGCCAGCAGCTTGTTTGCACAAATGAACACTGAAGCTTTCTTT
>NA|TRBJ2-1|NA|15|TRBV7-7
CASSLGSGSYNEQFF
TGTGCTAGCAGCTTAGGGTCCGGGTCCTACAATGAGCAGTTCTTC
>NA|TRBJ2-3|NA|14|TRBV30
CAWRGGASTDTQYF
TGTGCCTGGAGGGGGGGGGCTAGCACAGATACGCAGTATTTT
>NA|TRBJ1-1|NA|13|TRBV5-1
CASSLIGDTEAFF
TGCGCCAGCAGCTTGATCGGGGACACTGAAGCTTTCTTT
>NA|TRBJ2-7|NA|14|TRBV10-3
CAISGPGLAHEQYF
TGTGCCATCAGTGGGCCGGGCCTAGCCCACGAGCAGTACTTC
>NA|TRBJ1-5|NA|15|TRBV18
CASSPLGGDNQPQHF
TGTGCCAGCTCACCTCTGGGCGGGGACAATCAGCCCCAGCATTTT
>NA|TRBJ2-3|once|15|TRBV10-3
CAISDRGGRADTQYF
TGTGCCATCAGTGACAGGGGGGGGCGGGCAGATACGCAGTATTTT
>NA|TRBJ2-5|NA|12|TRBV7-2
CASQGTGETQYF
TGTGCCAGCCAGGGGACGGGGGAGACCCAGTACTTC
>TRBD1|TRBJ1-2|NA|13|TRBV10-3
CASSPDRSYGYTF
TGTGCCTCAAGCCCGGACAGGAGCTATGGCTACACCTTC
>NA|TRBJ1-1|NA|12|TRBV30
CAWSYMNTEAFF
TGTGCCTGGAGTTACATGAACACTGAAGCTTTCTTT
>TRBD1|TRBJ1-5|NA|16|TRBV5-6
CASSLAGTGRGQPQHF
TGTGCCAGCAGCTTGGCCGGGACAGGGAGGGGGCAGCCCCAGCATTTT
>NA|TRBJ2-4|NA|17|TRBV7-9
CASSSRGRRGVENIQYF
TGTGCCAGCAGTTCGAGGGGTAGGCGGGGAGTCGAAAACATTCAGTACTTC
>NA|TRBJ1-4|NA|13|TRBV7-2
CASSTPLNEKLFF
TGTGCCAGCAGCACACCCTTGAATGAAAAACTGTTTTTT
>TRBD1|TRBJ2-1|NA|14|TRBV7-3
CASSPRQGFNEQFF
TGTGCCAGCAGCCCCCGACAGGGATTTAATGAGCAGTTCTTC
>TRBD1|TRBJ1-2|NA|14|TRBV28
CASVEGQGFYGYTF
TGTGCCAGCGTTGAGGGACAGGGGTTCTATGGCTACACCTTC
>NA|TRBJ2-5|NA|15|TRBV18
CASSPRRTEKETQYF
TGTGCCAGCTCACCCCGACGGACAGAAAAAGAGACCCAGTACTTC
>NA|TRBJ2-7|NA|14|TRBV5-1
CASSLEPRADEQYF
TGCGCCAGCAGCTTGGAACCGCGGGCCGACGAGCAGTACTTC
>NA|TRBJ1-1|NA|15|TRBV9
CASSVWEGGGTEAFF
TGTGCCAGCAGCGTATGGGAGGGGGGTGGCACTGAAGCTTTCTTT
>TRBD1|TRBJ2-1|NA|16|TRBV27
CASSSSGTGGYNEQFF
TGTGCCAGCAGTTCCTCCGGGACAGGGGGCTACAATGAGCAGTTCTTC
>TRBD1|TRBJ2-1|NA|14|TRBV5-4
CASSPDRAGDEQFF
TGTGCCAGCAGCCCGGACAGGGCCGGGGATGAGCAGTTCTTC
>TRBD1|TRBJ1-1|NA|14|TRBV5-1
CASSVGQVDTEAFF
TGCGCCAGCAGCGTGGGACAGGTGGACACTGAAGCTTTCTTT
>TRBD2|TRBJ2-5|NA|15|TRBV5-4
CASSPRGGGQETQYF
TGTGCCAGCAGCCCCCGGGGGGGCGGCCAAGAGACCCAGTACTTC
>NA|TRBJ2-5|NA|15|TRBV19
CASSHPPRGEETQYF
TGTGCCAGTAGCCATCCCCCCAGGGGAGAGGAGACCCAGTACTTC
>NA|TRBJ2-5|NA|15|TRBV27
CASRRDFQLQETQYF
TGTGCCAGCAGGCGGGATTTCCAACTCCAAGAGACCCAGTACTTC
>NA|TRBJ2-2|NA|15|TRBV10-3
CATRPSKADTGELFF
TGTGCCACCAGGCCTAGCAAGGCTGACACCGGGGAGCTGTTTTTT
>TRBD2|TRBJ2-4|NA|14|TRBV28
CASTGGGAKNIQYF
TGTGCCAGCACGGGGGGGGGAGCCAAAAACATTCAGTACTTC
>NA|TRBJ2-2|NA|14|TRBV29-1
CSVRTATNTGELFF
TGCAGCGTCCGGACAGCCACGAACACCGGGGAGCTGTTTTTT
>NA|TRBJ1-1|NA|13|TRBV30
CAWVGQYLTEAFF
TGTGCCTGGGTGGGGCAGTATTTAACTGAAGCTTTCTTT
>TRBD1|TRBJ2-2|NA|15|TRBV5-1
CASSTTGGYDGELFF
TGCGCCAGCAGTACGACAGGGGGCTATGACGGGGAGCTGTTTTTT
>TRBD2|TRBJ2-5|NA|16|TRBV19
CASSITAGGNQETQYF
TGTGCCAGTAGTATCACAGCGGGGGGCAACCAAGAGACCCAGTACTTC
>TRBD1|TRBJ1-4|NA|17|TRBV10-3
CAISEVGTGATNEKLFF
TGTGCCATCAGTGAGGTCGGGACAGGAGCAACTAATGAAAAACTGTTTTTT
>NA|TRBJ2-7|NA|14|TRBV29-1
CSVEEEEGSYEQYF
TGCAGCGTTGAAGAGGAGGAGGGTTCCTACGAGCAGTACTTC
>NA|TRBJ2-5|NA|14|TRBV30
CAWSPTGPPGTQYF
TGTGCCTGGAGTCCAACGGGACCACCCGGGACCCAGTACTTC
>NA|TRBJ1-6|medium-sized|14|TRBV9
CASSVGVDNSPLHF
TGTGCCAGCAGCGTAGGAGTAGATAATTCACCCCTCCACTTT